The entry that follows covers one T cell receptor beta chain sequence. TCRdb keeps only in-frame clones here, not all; method: immunoSEQ multiplex PCR. The table includes 160,000 or so clones, around nine tenths detected once. The data were obtained in a study of control samples from healthy donors and cancer patients. Trimming pared 3 bases from V and 5 bases from J, leaving 11 bases between. This CDR3 contains 13 residues. The germline gives CDR1 DFQATT, CDR2 SNEGSKA (reference sequence). The material sequenced was blood. The chain employs TRBV20-1 and TRBJ1-5; D is possibly TRBD1 (5 bases). This sequence originates from a woman aged 25 to 39 in good health. For the CDR3, the DNA is TGCAGTGCTAGTCGGGGCAGACATCAGCCCCAGCATTTT. Its protein product is CSASRGRHQPQHF.